This TCR beta chain derives from a study of vaccination and CD4 T cells after COVID-19. For the study at large: SARS-CoV-2, HCoV-NL63, HCoV-OC43 and HCoV-229E supplied the overlapping spike peptides used to stimulate cells.

Sample treatment: roughly 10-day PBMC culture with coronavirus spike peptide pools or control peptides (ViraFEST assay). This clonotype was recorded only once. The antigen is undetermined. The germline CDR1 and CDR2 sequences are LNHDA and SQIVND (reference sequence). The CDR3 spans 14 residues. The V segment lost 2 bases and the J segment 13 bases; nucleotides outside the gene matches: 12. Cultured CD4+ T cells had their DNA profiled by the Oncomine TCR Beta short-read assay. Each CDR3 protein gets one entry after TCRdb re-called the PCR reads with MiXCR. The sample lists nearly 20,000 distinct CDR3 sequences, around 83% occurring once.

The chain combines TRBV19 with TRBJ2-3; 7 bases are shared with TRBD2. This TCR derives from a human donor who received a COVID-19 vaccine. Sequencing was performed on CD4+ T cells from blood, cultured in vitro, taken after SARS-CoV-2 vaccination. CDR3 protein: CASSITGAGRPEYF. In DNA, the CDR3 is TGTGCCAGTAGTATAACGGGAGCGGGGCGCCCCGAGTATTTT.